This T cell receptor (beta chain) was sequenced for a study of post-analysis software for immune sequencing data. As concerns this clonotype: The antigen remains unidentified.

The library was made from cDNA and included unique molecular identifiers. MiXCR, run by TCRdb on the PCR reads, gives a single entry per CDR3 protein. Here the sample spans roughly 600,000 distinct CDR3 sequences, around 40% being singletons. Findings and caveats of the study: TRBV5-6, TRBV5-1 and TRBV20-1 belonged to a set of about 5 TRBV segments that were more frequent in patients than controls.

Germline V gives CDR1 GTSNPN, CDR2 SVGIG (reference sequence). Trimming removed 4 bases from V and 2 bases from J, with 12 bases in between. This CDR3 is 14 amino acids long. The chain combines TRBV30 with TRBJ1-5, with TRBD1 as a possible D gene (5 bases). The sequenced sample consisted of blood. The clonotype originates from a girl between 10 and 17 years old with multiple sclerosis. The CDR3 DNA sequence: TGTGCCTGGAAGGGACGAGGGGGCAATCAGCCCCAGCATTTT. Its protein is CAWKGRGGNQPQHF.